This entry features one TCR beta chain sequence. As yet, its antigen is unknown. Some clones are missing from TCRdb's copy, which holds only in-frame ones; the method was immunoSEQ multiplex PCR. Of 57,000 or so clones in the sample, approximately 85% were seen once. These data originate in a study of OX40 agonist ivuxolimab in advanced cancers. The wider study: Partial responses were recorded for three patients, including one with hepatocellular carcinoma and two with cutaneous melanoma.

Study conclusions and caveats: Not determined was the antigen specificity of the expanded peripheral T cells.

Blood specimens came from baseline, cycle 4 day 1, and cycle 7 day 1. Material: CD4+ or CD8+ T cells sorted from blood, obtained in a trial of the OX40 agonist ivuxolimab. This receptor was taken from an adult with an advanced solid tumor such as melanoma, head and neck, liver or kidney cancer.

This CDR3 is CASSPEGARYEQYF. The CDR3 DNA is TGTGCCAGCAGCCCCGAAGGGGCGCGGTACGAGCAGTACTTC. This rearrangement joins TRBV11-3 to TRBJ2-7, with D possibly being TRBD1 (5 bases). The length of the CDR3 is 14 residues. In germline, CDR1 is SGHNT, CDR2 YENEEA. Trimming cost V 5 bases and J 4 bases, with 15 bases left between them. Full variable domain (remainder filled in from reference TRBV11-3 and TRBJ2-7): EAGVVQSPRYKIIEKKQPVAFWCNPISGHNTLYWYLQNLGQGPELLIRYENEEAVDDSQLPKDRFSAERLKGVDSTLKIQPAELGDSAVYLCASSPEGARYEQYFGPGTRLTVT.